What follows are 5 T cell receptor beta chains derived from one specimen sequenced in a study of control samples from healthy donors and cancer patients (dated by TCRdb to the early 2020s). Library creation used the immunoSEQ multiplex PCR assay. TCRdb carries this immuneACCESS record with in-frame sequences only. Its versions omit some clonotypes, under half of them owing to an unresolved V gene in the studies checked, with the rest unexplained. For this sample the table gives about 75,000 clones, of which about 80% were detected only once. The leading ten clones occupy about 15% of the sample. The sequencing input was blood. The origin of the receptors is a man in his fifties or sixties in good health.

The rearrangement joins TRBV18 to TRBJ1-2; D ambiguous. Germline V lookup: CDR1 KGHSH, CDR2 LQKENI. The ends were cut back, 3 bases at V and 8 bases at J, with 10 bases in the middle. The CDR3 length is 12 residues. CDR3 sequence (DNA): TGTGCCAGCTCACCCCTTTTGGAGGGCTACACCTTC. Translated, it gives CASSPLLEGYTF.

The chain uses TRBV5-6 and TRBJ2-7, with 12 bases identical to TRBD1. Per germline, CDR1 SGHDT and CDR2 YYEEEE. V lost 5 bases, J lost 4 bases, and 4 bases stayed unmatched. This CDR3 contains 14 residues. CDR3 nucleotide sequence: TGTGCCAGCAGGGGGACAGGGGGCCGGTACGAGCAGTACTTC. Translating it yields CASRGTGGRYEQYF.

The rearrangement links TRBV6-5 to TRBJ2-5; no clear D gene. The CDR3 is 16 amino acids. Between the trimmed V and J ends, which lost 0 bases and 0 bases, there was a span of 11 bases. CDR1 MNHEY and CDR2 SVGAGI come from the germline V gene. The chain's CDR3 is CASSYSPSGYQETQYF. The CDR3, as DNA: TGTGCCAGCAGTTACTCTCCGTCGGGCTACCAAGAGACCCAGTACTTC.

The V call is TRBV30, the J call TRBJ2-7; 14 bases map to TRBD2. The CDR3 has 14 amino acids. The V segment lost 2 bases and the J segment 5 bases; nucleotides outside the gene matches: 2. Germline CDR1 is GTSNPN and CDR2 is SVGIG (reference sequence). The CDR3: CAWSPGLAGDEQYF. The DNA of the CDR3 is TGTGCCTGGAGTCCGGGACTAGCGGGAGACGAGCAGTACTTC. The full variable domain, in which reference TRBV30 and TRBJ2-7 provide the parts outside the CDR3, is SQTIHQWPATLVQPVGSPLSLECTVEGTSNPNLYWYRQAAGRGLQLLFYSVGIGQISSEVPQNLSASRPQDRQFILSSKKLLLSDSGFYLCAWSPGLAGDEQYFGPGTRLTVT.

This chain connects TRBV7-7 to TRBJ2-1; TRBD2 aligns across 9 bases. V was clipped by 3 bases and J by 4 bases; unmatched bases: 4. Germline assignment: CDR1 SSHAT and CDR2 FNYEAQ (reference sequence). The CDR3 runs 15 residues. CDR3 sequence: CASSLVAGAYNEQFF. The CDR3 DNA is TGTGCCAGCAGCTTGGTAGCGGGAGCTTACAATGAGCAGTTCTTC. The whole variable domain, remainder taken from reference TRBV7-7 and TRBJ2-1, is GAGVSQSPRYKVTKRGQDVTLRCDPISSHATLYWYQQALGQGPEFLTYFNYEAQPDKSGLPSDRFSAERPEGSISTLTIQRTEQRDSAMYRCASSLVAGAYNEQFFGPGTRLTVL.